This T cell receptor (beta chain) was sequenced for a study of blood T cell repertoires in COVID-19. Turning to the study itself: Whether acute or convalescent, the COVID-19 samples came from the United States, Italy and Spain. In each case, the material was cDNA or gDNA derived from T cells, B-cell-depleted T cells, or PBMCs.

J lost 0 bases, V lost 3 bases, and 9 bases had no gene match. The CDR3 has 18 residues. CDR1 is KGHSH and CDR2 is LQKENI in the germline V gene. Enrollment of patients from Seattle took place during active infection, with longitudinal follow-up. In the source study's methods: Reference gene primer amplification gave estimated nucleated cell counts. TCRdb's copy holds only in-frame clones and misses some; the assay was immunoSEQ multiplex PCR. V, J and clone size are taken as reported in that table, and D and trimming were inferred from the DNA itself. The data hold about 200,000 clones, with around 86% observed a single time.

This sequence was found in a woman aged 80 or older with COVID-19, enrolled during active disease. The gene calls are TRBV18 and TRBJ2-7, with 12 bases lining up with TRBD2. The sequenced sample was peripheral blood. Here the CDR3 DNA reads TGTGCCAGCTCACCTTCCCTCTCGACTAGCGGGAGCTCCTACGAGCAGTACTTC. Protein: CASSPSLSTSGSSYEQYF.